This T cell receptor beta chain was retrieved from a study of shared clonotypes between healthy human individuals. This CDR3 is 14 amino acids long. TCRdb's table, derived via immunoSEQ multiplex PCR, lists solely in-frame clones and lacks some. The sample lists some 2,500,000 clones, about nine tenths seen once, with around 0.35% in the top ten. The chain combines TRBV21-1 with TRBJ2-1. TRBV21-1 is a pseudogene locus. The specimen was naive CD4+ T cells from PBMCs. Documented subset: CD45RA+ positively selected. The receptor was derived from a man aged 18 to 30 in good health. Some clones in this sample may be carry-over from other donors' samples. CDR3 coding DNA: TGTGCCAGCAGCAAAGGGGGTGCGATCAATGAGCAGTTCTTC. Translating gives CASSKGGAINEQFF.